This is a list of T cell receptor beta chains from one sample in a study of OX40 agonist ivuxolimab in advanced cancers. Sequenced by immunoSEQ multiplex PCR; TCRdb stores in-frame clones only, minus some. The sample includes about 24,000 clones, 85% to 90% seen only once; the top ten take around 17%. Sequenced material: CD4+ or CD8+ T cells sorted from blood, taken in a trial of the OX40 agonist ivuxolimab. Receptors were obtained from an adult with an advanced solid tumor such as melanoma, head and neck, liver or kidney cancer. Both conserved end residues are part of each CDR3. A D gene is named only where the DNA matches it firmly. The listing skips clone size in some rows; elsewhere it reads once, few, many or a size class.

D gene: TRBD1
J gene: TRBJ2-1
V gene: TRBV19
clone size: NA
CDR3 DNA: TGTGCCAGTAGTATTGAGACAGGGATTGATAATGAGCAGTTCTTC
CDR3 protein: CASSIETGIDNEQFF

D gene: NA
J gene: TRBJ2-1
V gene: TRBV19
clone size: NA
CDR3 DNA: TGTGCCAGTAGTATATCAGTGCTAGGCTCCTACAATGAGCAGTTCTTC
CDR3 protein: CASSISVLGSYNEQFF

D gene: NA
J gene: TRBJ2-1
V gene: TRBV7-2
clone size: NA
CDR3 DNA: TGTGCCAGCAGCTTATCTGGGGTTAATGAGCAGTTCTTC
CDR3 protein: CASSLSGVNEQFF

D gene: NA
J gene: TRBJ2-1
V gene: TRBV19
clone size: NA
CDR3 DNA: TGTGCCAGTAGTATTGGACAGACAATGAGCAATGAGCAGTTCTTC
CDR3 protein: CASSIGQTMSNEQFF

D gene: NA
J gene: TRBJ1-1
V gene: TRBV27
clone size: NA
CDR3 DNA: TGTGCCAGCAGTTTAACAGGGTTTTCGGACACTGAAGCTTTCTTT
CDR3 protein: CASSLTGFSDTEAFF

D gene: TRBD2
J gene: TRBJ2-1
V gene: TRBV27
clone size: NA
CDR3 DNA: TGTGCCAGCAGTTTCGGGGGAGTCCGTAGCGGGAGCCACTACAATGAGCAGTTCTTC
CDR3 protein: CASSFGGVRSGSHYNEQFF

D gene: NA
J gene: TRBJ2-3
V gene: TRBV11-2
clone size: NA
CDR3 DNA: TGTGCCAGCAGCTCCTTTAGCATACCTAGCACAGATACGCAGTATTTT
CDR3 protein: CASSSFSIPSTDTQYF

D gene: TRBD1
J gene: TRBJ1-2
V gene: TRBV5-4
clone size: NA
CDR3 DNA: TGTGCCAGCAGCCCAGACCTGGGACAGGGGGATAATGGCTACACCTTC
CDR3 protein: CASSPDLGQGDNGYTF

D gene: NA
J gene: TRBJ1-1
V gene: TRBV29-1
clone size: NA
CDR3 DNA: TGCAGCGTTGAAGTTTATCAGGGCCCAAACACTGAAGCTTTCTTT
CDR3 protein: CSVEVYQGPNTEAFF

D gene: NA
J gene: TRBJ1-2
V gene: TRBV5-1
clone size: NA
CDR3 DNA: TGCGCCAGCAGCTCTGAGGGAGGGATTGGCTACACCTTC
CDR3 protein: CASSSEGGIGYTF

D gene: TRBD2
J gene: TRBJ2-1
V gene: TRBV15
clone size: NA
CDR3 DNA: TGTGCCACCAGCAGAGGGCAGCGGGGGCCTAACAATGAGCAGTTCTTC
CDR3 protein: CATSRGQRGPNNEQFF

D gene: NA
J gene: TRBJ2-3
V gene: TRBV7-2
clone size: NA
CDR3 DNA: TGTGCCAGCAGCTTATCTGCTAACCCCACAGATACGCAGTATTTT
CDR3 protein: CASSLSANPTDTQYF

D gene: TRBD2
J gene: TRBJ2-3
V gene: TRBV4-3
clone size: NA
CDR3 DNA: TGCGCCAGCAGCCAAGGTACGACTAGCGGGGGCACAGATACGCAGTATTTT
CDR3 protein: CASSQGTTSGGTDTQYF

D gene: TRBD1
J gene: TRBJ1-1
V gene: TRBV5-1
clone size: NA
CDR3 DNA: TGCGCCAGCAGCAGCGGACAGGGGAACACTGAAGCTTTCTTT
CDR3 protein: CASSSGQGNTEAFF

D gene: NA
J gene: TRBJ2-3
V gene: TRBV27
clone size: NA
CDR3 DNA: TGTGCCAGCAGTTTAGTTAGTGCCGCCACAGATACGCAGTATTTT
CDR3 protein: CASSLVSAATDTQYF

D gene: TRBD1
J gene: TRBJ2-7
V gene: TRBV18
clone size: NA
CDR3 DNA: TGTGCCAGCTCTTCGGGACAGTTAACCTACGAGCAGTACTTC
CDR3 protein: CASSSGQLTYEQYF

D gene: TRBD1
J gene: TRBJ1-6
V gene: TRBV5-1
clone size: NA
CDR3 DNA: TGCGCCAGCAGCTTAGGCGGGACAGGGGTTAATTCACCCCTCCACTTT
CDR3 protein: CASSLGGTGVNSPLHF

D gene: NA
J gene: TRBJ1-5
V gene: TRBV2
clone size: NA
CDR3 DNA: TGTGCCAGCAGTGTGGGCCTTCTGCATAGCAATCAGCCCCAGCATTTT
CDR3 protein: CASSVGLLHSNQPQHF

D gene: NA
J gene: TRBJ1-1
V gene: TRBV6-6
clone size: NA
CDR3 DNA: TGTGCCAGCAGTGAGGCGAAAACAACTGAAGCTTTCTTT
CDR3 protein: CASSEAKTTEAFF

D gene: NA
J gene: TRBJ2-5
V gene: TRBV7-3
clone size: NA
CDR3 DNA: TGTGCCTCTTCTGGAGGGCTCCAAGAGACCCAGTACTTC
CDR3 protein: CASSGGLQETQYF

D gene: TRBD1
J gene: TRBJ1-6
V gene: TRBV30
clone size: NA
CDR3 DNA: TGTGCCTGGACCCACAAGACGGGGACAGGCATTTCACCCCTCCACTTT
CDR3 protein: CAWTHKTGTGISPLHF

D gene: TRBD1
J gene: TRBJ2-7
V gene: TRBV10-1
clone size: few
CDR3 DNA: TGCGCCAGCAGTGAGACACAGGGGTACCACGAGCAGTACTTC
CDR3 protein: CASSETQGYHEQYF

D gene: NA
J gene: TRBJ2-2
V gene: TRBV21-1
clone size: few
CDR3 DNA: TGTGCCATCCACTACGGGGGGGGAACCGGGGAGCTGTTTTTT
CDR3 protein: CAIHYGGGTGELFF

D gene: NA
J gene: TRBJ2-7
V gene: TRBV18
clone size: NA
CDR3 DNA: TGTGCCAGCTCACCACCGACGGGGTCCTACGAGCAGTACTTC
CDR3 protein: CASSPPTGSYEQYF

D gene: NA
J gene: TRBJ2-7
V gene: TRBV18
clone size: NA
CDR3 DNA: TGTGCCAGCTCACCATCAGGGGAGGGCTCCTACGAGCAGTACTTC
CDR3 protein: CASSPSGEGSYEQYF

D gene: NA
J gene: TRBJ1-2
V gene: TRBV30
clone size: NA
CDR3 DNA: TGTGCCTGGCGCTCAGGGAACTATGGCTACACCTTC
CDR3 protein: CAWRSGNYGYTF

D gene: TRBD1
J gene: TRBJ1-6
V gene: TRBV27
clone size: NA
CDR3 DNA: TGTGCCAGCAGCCCGGGGACAGGGTTGCTGGGGGACCCTATCTTTAATTCACCCCTCCACTTT
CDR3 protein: CASSPGTGLLGDPIFNSPLHF

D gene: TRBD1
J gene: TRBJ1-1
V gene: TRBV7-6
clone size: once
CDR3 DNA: TGTGCCAGCAGCTTAGGTCAGGCAGGGGGCACTGAAGCTTTCTTT
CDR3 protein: CASSLGQAGGTEAFF

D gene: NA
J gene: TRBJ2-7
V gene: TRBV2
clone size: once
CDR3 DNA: TGTGCCAGTCACCGCTCTAGCGCGGCCTACGAGCAGTACTTC
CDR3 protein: CASHRSSAAYEQYF

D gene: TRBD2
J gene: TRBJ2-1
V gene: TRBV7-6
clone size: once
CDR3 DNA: TGTGCCAGCAGCTTAGCGGGGACTAGCGGGGGGGCTTATGAGCAGTTCTTC
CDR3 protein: CASSLAGTSGGAYEQFF

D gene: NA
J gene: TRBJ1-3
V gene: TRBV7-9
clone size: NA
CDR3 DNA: TGTGCCAGCAGCTTGCGGGGGGGTTATGCTGGAAACACCATATATTTT
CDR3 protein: CASSLRGGYAGNTIYF

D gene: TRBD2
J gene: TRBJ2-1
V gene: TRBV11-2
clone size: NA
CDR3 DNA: TGTGCCAGCAGCCTGCGGGAGTCTTACAATGAGCAGTTCTTC
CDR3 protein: CASSLRESYNEQFF

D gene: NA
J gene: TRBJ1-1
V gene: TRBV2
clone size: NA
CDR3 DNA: TGTGCCAGGCTCACTCCTATGAACACTGAAGCTTTCTTT
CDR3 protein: CARLTPMNTEAFF

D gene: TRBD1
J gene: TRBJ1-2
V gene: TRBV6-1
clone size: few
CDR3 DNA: TGTGCCAGCAGTACTCGACAGGGGGCCTACTATGGCTACACCTTC
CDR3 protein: CASSTRQGAYYGYTF

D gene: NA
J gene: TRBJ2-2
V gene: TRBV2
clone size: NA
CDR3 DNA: TGTGCCAGCACTAGGGGGGGTCTCCAGATCACCGGGGAGCTGTTTTTT
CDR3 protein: CASTRGGLQITGELFF

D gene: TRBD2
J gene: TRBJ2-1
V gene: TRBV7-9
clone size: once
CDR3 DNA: TGTGCCAGCAGCTTTCCGGGACTAGGGGAGTTCTTC
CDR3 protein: CASSFPGLGEFF

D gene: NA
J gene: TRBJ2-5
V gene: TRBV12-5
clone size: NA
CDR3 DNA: TGTGCTAGTGGCCGAACCCTAGAGACCCAGTACTTC
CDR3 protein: CASGRTLETQYF

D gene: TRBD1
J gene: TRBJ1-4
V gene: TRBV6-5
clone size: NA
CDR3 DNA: TGTGCCAGCAAGGGGGCGGAGGTAGAAAAACTGTTTTTT
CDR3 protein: CASKGAEVEKLFF

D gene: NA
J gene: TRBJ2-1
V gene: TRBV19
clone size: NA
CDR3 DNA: TGTGCCAGTGCGCAGGGGAGATCCTACAATGAGCAGTTCTTC
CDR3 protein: CASAQGRSYNEQFF

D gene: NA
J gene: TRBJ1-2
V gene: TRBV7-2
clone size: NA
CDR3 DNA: TGTGCCAGCAGCCCGGACCGGGAGGCGCGGGGCTACACCTTC
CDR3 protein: CASSPDREARGYTF

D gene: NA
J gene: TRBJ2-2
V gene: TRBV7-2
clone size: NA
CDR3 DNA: TGTGCCAGCAGCTTAGCGGGGGCCACCGGGGAGCTGTTTTTT
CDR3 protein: CASSLAGATGELFF

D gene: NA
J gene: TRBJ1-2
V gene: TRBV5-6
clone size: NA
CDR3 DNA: TGTGCCAGCAGCTTGGGAGGGTTCGGCTACACCTTC
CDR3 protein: CASSLGGFGYTF

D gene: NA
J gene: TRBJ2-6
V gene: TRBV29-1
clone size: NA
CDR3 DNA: TGCAGCGTGCAGACAGGAAACTCTGGGGCCAACGTCCTGACTTTC
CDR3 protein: CSVQTGNSGANVLTF

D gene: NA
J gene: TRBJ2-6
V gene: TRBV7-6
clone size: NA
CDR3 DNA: TGTGCCAGCAGCTTAGTCGGGTCGGCCAACGTCCTGACTTTC
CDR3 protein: CASSLVGSANVLTF

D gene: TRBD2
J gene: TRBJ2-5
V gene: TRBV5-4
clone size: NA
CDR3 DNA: TGTGCCAGCAGCTTGGGGACTAGCGGGAGGGAGGGAGAGACCCAGTACTTC
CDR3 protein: CASSLGTSGREGETQYF

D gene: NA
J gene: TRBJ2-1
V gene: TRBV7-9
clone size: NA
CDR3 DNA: TGTGCCAGCAGCCCTAGGGGTGGTGAGCAGTTCTTC
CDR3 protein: CASSPRGGEQFF

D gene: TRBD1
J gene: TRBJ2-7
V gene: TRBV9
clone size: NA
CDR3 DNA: TGTGCCAGCAGGCCGAAAACCGACAGGGCCTACGAGCAGTACTTC
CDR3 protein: CASRPKTDRAYEQYF

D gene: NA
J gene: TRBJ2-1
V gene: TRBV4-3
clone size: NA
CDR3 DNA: TGCGCCAGCAGCCAAGTTGGGTTTAACAATGAGCAGTTCTTC
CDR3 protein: CASSQVGFNNEQFF

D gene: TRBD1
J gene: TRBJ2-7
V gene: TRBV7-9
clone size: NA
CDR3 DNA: TGTGCCAGCAGCCCGACCCCGGGACAGGGTGCTTACGAGCAGTACTTC
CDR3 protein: CASSPTPGQGAYEQYF

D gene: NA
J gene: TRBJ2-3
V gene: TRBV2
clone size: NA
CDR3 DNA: TGTGCCAGCAGTGTGGAGGGGGCCGACACAGATACGCAGTATTTT
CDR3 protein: CASSVEGADTDTQYF

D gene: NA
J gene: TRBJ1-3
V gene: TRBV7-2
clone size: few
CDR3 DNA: TGTGCCAGCAGCTTAGACAGCCCTGGAAACACCATATATTTT
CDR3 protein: CASSLDSPGNTIYF

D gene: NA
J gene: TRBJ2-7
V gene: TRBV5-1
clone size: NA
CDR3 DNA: TGCGCCAGCAGCGAACAGGGGGGGATCTACGAGCAGTACTTC
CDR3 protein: CASSEQGGIYEQYF

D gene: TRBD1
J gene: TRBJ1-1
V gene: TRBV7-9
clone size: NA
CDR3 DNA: TGTGCCAGCAGCACGACAGGGACGTCGGCTCTTGAAGCTTTCTTT
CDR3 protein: CASSTTGTSALEAFF

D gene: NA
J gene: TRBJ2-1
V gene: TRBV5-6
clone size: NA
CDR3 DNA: TGTGCCAGCAGCTTATACAATGAGCAGTTCTTC
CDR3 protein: CASSLYNEQFF

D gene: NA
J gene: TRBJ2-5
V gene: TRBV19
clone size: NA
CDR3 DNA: TGTGCCAGTAGTCCGTCAGGACTCCGAGAGACCCAGTACTTC
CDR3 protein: CASSPSGLRETQYF

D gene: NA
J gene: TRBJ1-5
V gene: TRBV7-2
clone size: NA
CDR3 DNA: TGTGCCAGCAGCGCGCCCGTCCGGGGGGTTGGGCTTCAGCCCCAGCATTTT
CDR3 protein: CASSAPVRGVGLQPQHF

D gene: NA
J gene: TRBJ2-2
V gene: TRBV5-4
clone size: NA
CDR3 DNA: TGTGCCAGCAGCTTGGTAGGGAGCCTCGGGAGGGAGCTGTTTTTT
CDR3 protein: CASSLVGSLGRELFF

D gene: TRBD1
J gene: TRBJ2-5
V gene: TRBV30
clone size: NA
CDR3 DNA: TGTGCCTGGAGCCCTGACAGGGGCCAAGAGACCCAGTACTTC
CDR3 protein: CAWSPDRGQETQYF